What follows are 30 T cell receptor beta chains derived from one specimen sequenced in a study of blood T cell repertoires in COVID-19. Produced via immunoSEQ multiplex PCR; TCRdb's table is partial and in-frame only. The sample includes some 35,000 clones, 78% of them seen just once. The sequencing input was peripheral blood. The source is a man aged 65 to 79 with acute or convalescent COVID-19.

The genes are TRBV9 and TRBJ2-1; no firm D call. Germline V gives CDR1 SGDLS, CDR2 YYNGEE. The CDR3 has 15 amino acids. V lost 3 bases to trimming and J lost 5 bases, with 15 bases between them. CDR3 nucleotide sequence: TGTGCCAGCAGCGACAAATATGACATTAACAATGAGCAGTTCTTC. Translated, it gives CASSDKYDINNEQFF. Complete variable domain (other parts from reference TRBV9 and TRBJ2-1): DSGVTQTPKHLITATGQRVTLRCSPRSGDLSVYWYQQSLDQGLQFLIQYYNGEERAKGNILERFSAQQFPDLHSELNLSSLELGDSALYFCASSDKYDINNEQFFGPGTRLTVL.

The V and J genes are TRBV7-9 and TRBJ1-5, with D perhaps matching TRBD1 (6 bases). The CDR3 is 16 amino acids. Per the germline V gene, CDR1 is SEHNR and CDR2 is FQNEAQ (reference sequence). V was clipped by 6 bases and J by 4 bases, with 19 bases between them. The chain's CDR3 is CASSSTGSAFNQPQHF. The CDR3 region has the DNA TGTGCCAGCAGTTCAACAGGGTCCGCGTTTAATCAGCCCCAGCATTTT.

This clone has a single count. The V and J genes are TRBV27 and TRBJ2-1; 9 nucleotides match TRBD2. This CDR3 region has 16 residues. Germline CDR1 MNHEY, CDR2 SMNVEV (reference sequence). After removal of 2 bases from V and 5 bases from J, the junction contained 7 bases not matched to a gene. CDR3 amino acids: CASSLLLTSGNNEQFF. The CDR3 DNA is TGTGCCAGCAGTTTACTCCTGACTAGCGGAAACAATGAGCAGTTCTTC.

V usage is TRBV3-1 (or the pseudogene TRBV3-2) and J usage is TRBJ2-7; maybe TRBD1 (5 bases). The CDR3 has 13 amino acids. Looked up from germline, CDR1 is LGHDT and CDR2 is YNNKEL (reference sequence). V lost 2 bases and J lost 4, with 9 bases in between. The CDR3 sequence is CASSQWTPYEQYF. The CDR3 nucleotides read TGTGCCAGCAGCCAATGGACACCTTACGAGCAGTACTTC.

The rearrangement joins TRBV10-3 to TRBJ2-1; D unresolved. V shed 2 bases and J shed 0 bases, with 5 bases lying between them. Germline V gives CDR1 ENHRY, CDR2 SYGVKD. The CDR3 spans 14 residues. The CDR3 nucleotides read TGTGCCATCAGTGAGGCCAGCTCCTACAATGAGCAGTTCTTC. This encodes CAISEASSYNEQFF.

The chain has TRBV19 and TRBJ1-2; 12 bases match TRBD1. In germline, CDR1 is LNHDA, CDR2 SQIVND (reference sequence). The CDR3 has 15 residues. V lost 5 bases, J lost 8 bases, and 9 bases stayed unmatched. DNA for the CDR3: TGTGCCAGTAGTTACCCGGGACAGGGGGCGTCCGGCTACACCTTC. Its translation is CASSYPGQGASGYTF.

This clone appeared a few times. V usage is TRBV6-2 or TRBV6-3 and J usage is TRBJ1-5, with a tentative D call TRBD1 (5 bases). Trimming took off 2 bases at V and 7 bases at J, with 15 bases between the two ends. The CDR3 length is 15 residues. CDR1 is MNHEY, CDR2 SVGEGT, per germline. This chain's CDR3 is CASSYKQVGGQPQHF. The DNA for the CDR3 is TGTGCCAGCAGTTACAAACAGGTTGGTGGGCAGCCCCAGCATTTT.

This chain links TRBV29-1 with TRBJ2-1, with D possibly being TRBD1 (5 bases). This CDR3 has 10 amino acids. CDR1 and CDR2 (germline): SQVTM, ANQGSEA. Trimming removed 7 bases at V and 12 bases at J, with 13 bases between. The CDR3, as DNA: TGCAGCGGTACTCGGCAGGGGCAGTTCTTC. This translates into CSGTRQGQFF.

The rearrangement joins TRBV29-1 to TRBJ2-3, with TRBD2 matching 9 bases. This CDR3 spans 14 amino acids. The V segment lost 6 bases and the J segment 3 bases; nucleotides outside the gene matches: 7. Germline CDR1 SQVTM, CDR2 ANQGSEA. This CDR3 is CSVSTSGRTDTQYF. Written as DNA, the CDR3 is TGCAGCGTCTCGACTAGCGGTCGTACAGATACGCAGTATTTT.

The chain's CDR3 is CASSSGDISNEKLFF. The CDR3 bases are TGTGCCAGTAGTTCCGGGGACATTTCTAATGAAAAACTGTTTTTT. The J gene is TRBJ1-4, the V gene TRBV19; tentatively, D is TRBD1 (6 bases). There are 15 residues in the CDR3. The germline V gene encodes CDR1 LNHDA and CDR2 SQIVND (reference sequence). V dropped 5 bases and J dropped 3 bases, with 13 bases sitting between them.

J is TRBJ1-5 and V is TRBV18, with 7 bases matching TRBD1. Germline CDR1 and CDR2: KGHSH and LQKENI. The CDR3 is 14 residues long. V shed 8 bases, J shed 0 bases, and the junction held 4 bases outside the gene matches. CDR3 region: CASRGTDSNQPQHF. CDR3 DNA sequence: TGTGCCAGCCGGGGGACAGATAGCAATCAGCCCCAGCATTTT. Supplemented by reference TRBV18 and TRBJ1-5, the full variable domain reads NAGVMQNPRHLVRRRGQEARLRCSPMKGHSHVYWYRQLPEEGLKFMVYLQKENIIDESGMPKERFSAEFPKEGPSILRIQQVVRGDSAAYFCASRGTDSNQPQHFGDGTRLSIL.

This clone was seen a few times. The rearrangement uses TRBV19 and TRBJ2-1; D uncertain. The germline CDR1 and CDR2 sequences are LNHDA and SQIVND (reference sequence). The CDR3 length is 16 residues. V lost 3 bases, J lost 1 base, and 13 bases lay in between. The CDR3 DNA follows: TGTGCCAGTAGTATTGTACAGCTTTATTCCTACAATGAGCAGTTCTTC. Protein sequence: CASSIVQLYSYNEQFF.

This clone has a handful of counts. This sequence joins TRBV6-5 and TRBJ1-3; no clear D. The CDR3 is 16 amino acids. V was cut by 0 bases and J by 0 bases, with 9 bases left in between. CDR1 and CDR2 (germline): MNHEY, SVGAGI. The CDR3, as DNA: TGTGCCAGCAGTTACTCGCGGGGTTTCTCTGGAAACACCATATATTTT. This sequence encodes CASSYSRGFSGNTIYF.

The J gene is TRBJ1-1, the V gene TRBV7-9; the match to TRBD1 covers 7 bases. Germline V gene sequence: CDR1 SEHNR, CDR2 FQNEAQ (reference sequence). The V gene end was trimmed by 6 bases and the J gene end by 8 bases; junction bases not matched to a gene: 3. The CDR3 has 11 amino acids. CDR3 loop: CASRGTVEAFF. The CDR3 DNA is TGTGCCAGCAGGGGGACAGTGGAAGCTTTCTTT.

DNA for the CDR3: TGTGCCAGCAGCTTAGGATTCGAGCGGCACTACGAGCAGTACTTC. Translating it yields CASSLGFERHYEQYF. The chain combines TRBV11-2 with TRBJ2-7; possible D gene TRBD2, 5 bases. The length of the CDR3 is 15 residues. The V and J ends lost 1 base and 3 bases respectively, with 13 bases between them. Germline V CDR1 and CDR2: SGHAT, FQNNGV.

The CDR3 coding sequence is TGTGCCAGCAGTTTAAGAGGTCATCAGCCCCAGCATTTT. Translated, it gives CASSLRGHQPQHF. V usage is TRBV27 and J usage is TRBJ1-5; D is unclear. Trimming shortened V by 2 bases and J by 5 bases, and 7 bases separated the two germline ends. The CDR3 totals 13 residues. CDR1 and CDR2 (germline): MNHEY, SMNVEV (reference sequence).

The chain combines TRBV6-6 with TRBJ2-1, with D maybe TRBD1 (5 bases). The CDR3 is 16 residues long. V lost 0 bases and J lost 6, with 15 bases in between. Germline-derived CDR1 and CDR2 are MNHNY and SVGAGI (reference sequence). CDR3: CASSYSYAFQGNEQFF. The CDR3 nucleotides are TGTGCCAGCAGTTACTCATATGCTTTCCAGGGCAATGAGCAGTTCTTC.

The chain couples TRBV6-2 or TRBV6-3 to TRBJ1-2, with TRBD1 matching over 8 bases. The J segment lost 4 bases and the V segment lost 6 bases, leaving 10 bases of the junction unmatched. There are 15 residues in the CDR3. CDR1 MNHEY and CDR2 SVGEGT come from the germline V gene. For the CDR3, the DNA is TGTGCCAGCAGCCGACCGGGACAGGTTGGCTATGGCTACACCTTC. It encodes CASSRPGQVGYGYTF.

The chain has TRBV30 and TRBJ1-1; the D gene is possibly TRBD1 (5 bases). The CDR3 runs 13 residues. V was clipped by 4 bases and J by 2 bases, with 11 bases between them. The V gene's germline CDR1 is GTSNPN and CDR2 SVGIG (reference sequence). The CDR3 DNA reads as TGTGCCTGGACCCGGGACTCAAACACTGAAGCTTTCTTT. Encoded protein: CAWTRDSNTEAFF.

This clone appeared a few times. The chain uses TRBV11-2 and TRBJ1-1; no definite D call. The CDR3 totals 15 residues. Germline values: CDR1 SGHAT, CDR2 FQNNGV. Between the trimmed V and J ends, which lost 1 base and 1 base, there was a span of 10 bases. This chain's CDR3 is CASSLGLEGNTEAFF. The CDR3 nucleotides read TGTGCCAGCAGCTTAGGTTTGGAGGGGAACACTGAAGCTTTCTTT. Together with reference TRBV11-2 and TRBJ1-1, the CDR3 gives the full variable domain: EAGVAQSPRYKIIEKRQSVAFWCNPISGHATLYWYQQILGQGPKLLIQFQNNGVVDDSQLPKDRFSAERLKGVDSTLKIQPAKLEDSAVYLCASSLGLEGNTEAFFGQGTRLTVV.

This clone was observed a few times. V gene TRBV14 combines with J gene TRBJ1-3; no definite D call. The V end was cut by 0 bases, the J end by 3 bases, with 21 bases between. The CDR3 runs to 19 residues. Germline assignment: CDR1 SGHDN and CDR2 FVKESK. For the CDR3, the DNA is TGTGCCAGCAGCCAAGATCGTCAGGCCGGGAAATGGGGTGGAAACACCATATATTTT. This codes for CASSQDRQAGKWGGNTIYF.

The chain links TRBV6-5 to TRBJ2-7; 9 nucleotides line up with TRBD2. The germline CDR1 and CDR2 sequences are MNHEY and SVGAGI. Trimming at V came to 4 bases and at J to 4 bases, leaving 8 bases not matched to a gene. This CDR3 contains 15 residues. CDR3 region: CASSSFIAGGYEQYF. The CDR3 nucleotides are TGTGCCAGCAGTTCCTTCATTGCGGGAGGGTACGAGCAGTACTTC.

The rearrangement uses TRBV5-5 and TRBJ2-1; 13 nucleotides agree with TRBD2. CDR1 and CDR2 from the germline V gene are SGHKS and YYEKEE (reference sequence). The CDR3 loop spans 19 amino acids. The V gene end was trimmed by 5 bases and the J gene end by 0 bases; junction bases not matched to a gene: 11. The CDR3 is CASSYPGTSGAGSYNEQFF. CDR3 sequence (DNA): TGTGCCAGCAGTTATCCCGGGACTAGCGGGGCCGGCTCCTACAATGAGCAGTTCTTC.

The chain employs TRBV5-1 and TRBJ2-3; 10 nucleotides line up with TRBD1. Trimming cost V 4 bases and J 3 bases; bases outside gene matches: 8. Germline lookup yields CDR1 SGHRS and CDR2 YFSETQ. The CDR3 runs to 16 residues. The CDR3 loop reads CASSTSTGGKTDTQYF. CDR3 sequence (DNA): TGCGCCAGCAGCACATCGACAGGGGGCAAGACAGATACGCAGTATTTT.

In DNA form, the CDR3 reads TGTGCCACCAGCAGAGATCCAAATTCACCCCTCCACTTT. Protein sequence: CATSRDPNSPLHF. The chain links TRBV15 to TRBJ1-6; D not resolved. This CDR3 has 13 amino acids. Between the trimmed V and J ends, which lost 0 bases and 7 bases, there was a span of 4 bases. CDR1 LNHNV and CDR2 YYDKDF come from the germline V gene (reference sequence).

The chain couples TRBV18 to TRBJ1-4, with D tentatively TRBD1 (5 bases). V lost 2 bases to trimming and J lost 3 bases, with 7 bases between them. Germline values: CDR1 KGHSH, CDR2 LQKENI. The CDR3 covers 14 residues. CDR3 sequence reads: CASSPGTANEKLFF. The CDR3 coding sequence is TGTGCCAGCTCACCAGGGACTGCTAATGAAAAACTGTTTTTT.

The CDR3 spells CASSVDGFFTSSYNEQFF. In DNA form, the CDR3 reads TGTGCCAGCAGCGTAGACGGATTCTTTACTAGCTCCTACAATGAGCAGTTCTTC. The gene calls are TRBV9 and TRBJ2-1; D is perhaps TRBD2 (5 bases). CDR3 size: 18 residues. The germline gives CDR1 SGDLS, CDR2 YYNGEE. Trimming removed 0 bases at V and 0 bases at J, with 16 bases between.

The gene calls are TRBV6-6 and TRBJ1-5, with 9 positions matching TRBD1. V lost 2 bases, J lost 5 bases, and 7 bases stayed unmatched. The CDR3 runs to 16 residues. Germline CDR1 and CDR2: MNHNY and SVGAGI (reference sequence). Here the CDR3 reads CASSYGGWDRDQPQHF. Written as DNA, the CDR3 is TGTGCCAGCAGTTACGGGGGTTGGGACAGGGATCAGCCCCAGCATTTT.

The V and J genes are TRBV19 and TRBJ1-5, with D possibly matching TRBD1 (5 bases). Germline values: CDR1 LNHDA, CDR2 SQIVND (reference sequence). Deletions cut 6 bases from V and 0 bases from J, with 15 bases between. The CDR3 is 16 amino acids. The DNA of the CDR3 is TGTGCCAGTAGAATGTGGGGGGAGTATAGCAATCAGCCCCAGCATTTT. Translation gives CASRMWGEYSNQPQHF.

This chain links TRBV3-1 (or the pseudogene TRBV3-2) with TRBJ2-7; unclear D gene. CDR3 length: 12 residues. Germline CDR1 reads LGHDT; CDR2 reads YNNKEL (reference sequence). Trimming removed 6 bases at V and 0 bases at J, with 6 bases between. CDR3 nucleotide sequence: TGTGCCAGCAGTCCGAGCTCCTACGAGCAGTACTTC. Amino acid sequence: CASSPSSYEQYF.